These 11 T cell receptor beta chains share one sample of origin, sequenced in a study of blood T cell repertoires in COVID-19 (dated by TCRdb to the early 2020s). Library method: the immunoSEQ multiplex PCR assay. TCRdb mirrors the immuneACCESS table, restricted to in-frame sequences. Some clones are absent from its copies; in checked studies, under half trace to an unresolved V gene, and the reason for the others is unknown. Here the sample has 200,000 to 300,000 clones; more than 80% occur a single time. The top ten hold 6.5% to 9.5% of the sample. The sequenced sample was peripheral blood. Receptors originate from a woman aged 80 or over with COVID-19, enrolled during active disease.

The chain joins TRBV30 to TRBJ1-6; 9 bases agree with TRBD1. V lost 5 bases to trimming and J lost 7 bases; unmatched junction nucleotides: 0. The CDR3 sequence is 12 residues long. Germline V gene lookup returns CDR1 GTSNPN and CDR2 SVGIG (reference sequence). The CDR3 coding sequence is TGTGCCTGGGGGACAGGGAATTCACCCCTCCACTTT. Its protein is CAWGTGNSPLHF.

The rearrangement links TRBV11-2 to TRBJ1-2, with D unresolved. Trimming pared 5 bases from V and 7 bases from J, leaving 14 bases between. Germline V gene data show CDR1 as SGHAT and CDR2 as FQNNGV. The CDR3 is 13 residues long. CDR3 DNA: TGTGCCAGCAGCCCACTCACCGCGGGTGGCTACACCTTC. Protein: CASSPLTAGGYTF.

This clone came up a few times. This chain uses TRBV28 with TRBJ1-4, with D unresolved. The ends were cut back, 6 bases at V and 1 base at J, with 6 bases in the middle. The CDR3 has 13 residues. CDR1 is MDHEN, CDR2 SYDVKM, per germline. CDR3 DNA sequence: TGTGCCAGCAGAGAGCAAACTAATGAAAAACTGTTTTTT. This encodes CASREQTNEKLFF. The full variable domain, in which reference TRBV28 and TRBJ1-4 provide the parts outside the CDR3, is DVKVTQSSRYLVKRTGEKVFLECVQDMDHENMFWYRQDPGLGLRLIYFSYDVKMKEKGDIPEGYSVSREKKERFSLILESASTNQTSMYLCASREQTNEKLFFGSGTQLSVL.

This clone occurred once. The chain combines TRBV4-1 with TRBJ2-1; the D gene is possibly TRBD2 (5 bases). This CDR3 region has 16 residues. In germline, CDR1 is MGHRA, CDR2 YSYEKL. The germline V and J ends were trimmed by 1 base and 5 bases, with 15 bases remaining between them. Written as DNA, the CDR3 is TGCGCCAGCAGCCAAGTCCGAGGGAAGCAAGACAATGAGCAGTTCTTC. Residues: CASSQVRGKQDNEQFF.

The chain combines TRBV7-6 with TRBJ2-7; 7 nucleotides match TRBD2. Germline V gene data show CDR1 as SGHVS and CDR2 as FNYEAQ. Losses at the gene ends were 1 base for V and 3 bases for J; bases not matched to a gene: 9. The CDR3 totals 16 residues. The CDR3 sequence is CASSLGGGSLIYEQYF. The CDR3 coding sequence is TGTGCCAGCAGCTTAGGGGGGGGAAGCCTGATCTACGAGCAGTACTTC.

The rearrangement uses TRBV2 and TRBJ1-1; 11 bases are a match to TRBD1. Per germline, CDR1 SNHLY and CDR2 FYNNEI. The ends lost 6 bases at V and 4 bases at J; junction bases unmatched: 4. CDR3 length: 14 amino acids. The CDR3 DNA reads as TGTGCCAGCAGGGACAGGGGGCAGCGCACTGAAGCTTTCTTT. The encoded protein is CASRDRGQRTEAFF.

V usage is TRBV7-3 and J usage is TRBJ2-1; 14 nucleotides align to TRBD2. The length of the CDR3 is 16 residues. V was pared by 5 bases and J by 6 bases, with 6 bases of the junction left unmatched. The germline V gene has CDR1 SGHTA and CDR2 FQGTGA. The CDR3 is CASSPMGLAGVNEQFF. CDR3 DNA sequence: TGTGCCAGCAGCCCGATGGGACTAGCGGGAGTCAATGAGCAGTTCTTC.

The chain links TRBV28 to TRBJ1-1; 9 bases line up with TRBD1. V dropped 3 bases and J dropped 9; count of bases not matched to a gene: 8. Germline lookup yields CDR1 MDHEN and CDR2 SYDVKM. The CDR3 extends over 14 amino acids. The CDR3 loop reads CASSFGDRAIKAFF. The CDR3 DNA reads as TGTGCCAGCAGTTTTGGGGACAGGGCAATTAAAGCTTTCTTT. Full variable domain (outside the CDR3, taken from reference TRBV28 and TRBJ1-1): DVKVTQSSRYLVKRTGEKVFLECVQDMDHENMFWYRQDPGLGLRLIYFSYDVKMKEKGDIPEGYSVSREKKERFSLILESASTNQTSMYLCASSFGDRAIKAFFGQGTRLTVV.

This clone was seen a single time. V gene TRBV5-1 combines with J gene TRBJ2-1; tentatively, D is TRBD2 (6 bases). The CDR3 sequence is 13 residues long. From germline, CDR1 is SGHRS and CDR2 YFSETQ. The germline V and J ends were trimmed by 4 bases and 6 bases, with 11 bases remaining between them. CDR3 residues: CASSGAEGNEQFF. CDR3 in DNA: TGCGCCAGCAGCGGCGCGGAGGGCAATGAGCAGTTCTTC.

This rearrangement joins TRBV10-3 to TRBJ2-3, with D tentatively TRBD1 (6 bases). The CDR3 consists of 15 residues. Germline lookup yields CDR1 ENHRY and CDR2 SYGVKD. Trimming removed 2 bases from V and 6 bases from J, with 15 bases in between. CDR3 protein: CAISENRAASDTQYF. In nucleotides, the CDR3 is TGTGCCATCAGTGAGAACAGGGCAGCCTCGGATACGCAGTATTTT.

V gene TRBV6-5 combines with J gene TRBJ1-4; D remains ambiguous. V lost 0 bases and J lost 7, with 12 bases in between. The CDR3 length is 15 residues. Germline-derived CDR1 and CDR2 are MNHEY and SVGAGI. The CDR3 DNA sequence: TGTGCCAGCAGTTACTCCACAGCCCTGGGTGAAAAACTGTTTTTT. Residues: CASSYSTALGEKLFF.